This entry concerns a single TCR beta chain. Antigen specificity is unknown. Clones were read by immunoSEQ multiplex PCR, and TCRdb kept only the in-frame ones, dropping some. The sample shows approximately 330,000 clones, roughly 93% of them seen only once. The data derive from a study of brain T cells in children with intractable seizures. Study results and limitations: Only CDR3 sequence similarity suggested viral specificity, without known HCMV serostatus. Pre- and post-surgery blood differed in depth, so pre-surgery absences may be undersampling.

Described time point: blood from clinic visit 5 months post-surgery; TSC patient then seizure free. Only cases whose brain tissue showed the highest T cell transcript signatures were sequenced. Pre-surgery treatment included at least one anti-epileptic drug. The sample here was peripheral blood, taken about 5 months after surgery. This receptor was taken from a boy under three years old with tuberous sclerosis and intractable seizures.

This CDR3 is CAWSVGTMETQYF. CDR3 nucleotides: TGTGCCTGGAGTGTGGGGACAATGGAGACCCAGTACTTC. The V gene is TRBV30, the J gene TRBJ2-5, with D tentatively TRBD1 (6 bases). The CDR3 loop spans 13 amino acids. The V gene's germline CDR1 is GTSNPN and CDR2 SVGIG (reference sequence). V lost 0 bases and J 5 bases, leaving 10 bases between the germline ends.